The rows below give T cell receptor beta chains drawn from one sample of a study of graft-versus-host responses after intestinal transplantation. Profiled with immunoSEQ multiplex PCR; TCRdb holds only in-frame clones, not every one. The table records tens of thousands of clones, approximately 93% of them present only once. Sequences were derived from PBMCs, sampled 156 days after intestinal transplant. These receptors all come from a human patient who received an intestinal transplant, so some T cells may come from the graft donor. The CDR3 runs from the conserved cysteine through the conserved F or W. The D gene is left open where the match is weak. Clone size is shown for a subset of rows, as once, few, many or a class of expanded clone.

v_call: TRBV7-8
j_call: TRBJ2-7
clone_size: .
d_call: .
cdr3_nt: TGTGCCAGCAGCTTGTATATTGGGGGGGCAACCTACGAGCAGTACTTC
cdr3_aa: CASSLYIGGATYEQYF

v_call: TRBV6-4
j_call: TRBJ2-3
clone_size: .
d_call: TRBD2
cdr3_nt: TGTGCCAGCAGTGAAGGGGCGGGGGGCACAGATACGCAGTATTTT
cdr3_aa: CASSEGAGGTDTQYF

v_call: TRBV6-1
j_call: TRBJ2-7
clone_size: .
d_call: TRBD2
cdr3_nt: TGTGCCAGCAGTGACGGGACTAGCGGAGACGAGCAGTACTTC
cdr3_aa: CASSDGTSGDEQYF

v_call: TRBV5-1
j_call: TRBJ2-3
clone_size: .
d_call: .
cdr3_nt: TGCGCCAGCAGCTTGGCCAACCGGGAGTTAAGCACAGATACGCAGTATTTT
cdr3_aa: CASSLANRELSTDTQYF

v_call: TRBV7-2
j_call: TRBJ2-1
clone_size: few
d_call: .
cdr3_nt: TGTGCCAGCAGCTTAGCGTTCCGAGACAATGAGCAGTTCTTC
cdr3_aa: CASSLAFRDNEQFF

v_call: TRBV7-2
j_call: TRBJ1-2
clone_size: .
d_call: .
cdr3_nt: TGTGCCAGCAGCTCCGAGGGGGGCTTC
cdr3_aa: CASSSEGGF

v_call: TRBV5-1
j_call: TRBJ2-7
clone_size: .
d_call: TRBD2
cdr3_nt: TGCGCCAGCAGCTTGGAAGGACTAGGGATCCCCTACGAGCAGTACTTC
cdr3_aa: CASSLEGLGIPYEQYF

v_call: TRBV4-1
j_call: TRBJ2-1
clone_size: .
d_call: TRBD2
cdr3_nt: TGCGCCAGCAGCCAAACGGGACTAGCGGGCAATGAGCAGCTCTTC
cdr3_aa: CASSQTGLAGNEQLF

v_call: TRBV28
j_call: TRBJ1-5
clone_size: .
d_call: .
cdr3_nt: TGTGCCAGCAGTCCTCTTTGGCTGGGTAGCAATCAGCCCCAGCATTTT
cdr3_aa: CASSPLWLGSNQPQHF

v_call: TRBV5-6
j_call: TRBJ1-6
clone_size: once
d_call: .
cdr3_nt: TGTGCCAGCAGCCGCATGAGGGTTAGCTCCTATAATTCACCCCTCCACTTT
cdr3_aa: CASSRMRVSSYNSPLHF

v_call: TRBV19
j_call: TRBJ1-1
clone_size: few
d_call: .
cdr3_nt: TGTGCCAGTAGTTCTTCAGCAGGAAACACTGAAGCTTTCTTT
cdr3_aa: CASSSSAGNTEAFF

v_call: TRBV7-9
j_call: TRBJ1-6
clone_size: .
d_call: TRBD1
cdr3_nt: TGTGCCAGCAGCTTAGGGGACAGGGGGAATTCACCCCTCCACTTT
cdr3_aa: CASSLGDRGNSPLHF

v_call: TRBV6-5
j_call: TRBJ1-6
clone_size: once
d_call: TRBD1
cdr3_nt: TGTGCCAGTTCTGGGCAGGGGGCGGAATCACCCCTCCACTTT
cdr3_aa: CASSGQGAESPLHF

v_call: TRBV30
j_call: TRBJ2-1
clone_size: .
d_call: .
cdr3_nt: TGTGCCTGGACCTGGGGCAATGAGCAGTTCTTC
cdr3_aa: CAWTWGNEQFF

v_call: TRBV18
j_call: TRBJ1-2
clone_size: .
d_call: TRBD1
cdr3_nt: TGTGCCAGCTCACCACCGAGCAGGGGGTACTATGGCTACACCTTC
cdr3_aa: CASSPPSRGYYGYTF

v_call: TRBV13
j_call: TRBJ2-1
clone_size: .
d_call: TRBD2
cdr3_nt: TGTGCCAGCAGCCCCGAGACTGGACTAGCGGGAGATTGGGTAAGGAATGAGCAGTTCTTC
cdr3_aa: CASSPETGLAGDWVRNEQFF

v_call: TRBV5-1
j_call: TRBJ1-3
clone_size: .
d_call: .
cdr3_nt: TGCGCCAGCGTTGGGTTGAAAGGAAACACCATATATTTT
cdr3_aa: CASVGLKGNTIYF

v_call: TRBV28
j_call: TRBJ2-5
clone_size: .
d_call: TRBD2
cdr3_nt: TGTGCCAGCAGTTTAAGACTAGCGGGAGTCTTAGAGACCCAGTACTTC
cdr3_aa: CASSLRLAGVLETQYF

v_call: TRBV13
j_call: TRBJ2-3
clone_size: .
d_call: .
cdr3_nt: TGTGCCAGCAGCTTAGGCCAACCCCAAGCCCCAGATACGCAGTATTTT
cdr3_aa: CASSLGQPQAPDTQYF

v_call: TRBV5-5
j_call: TRBJ2-7
clone_size: .
d_call: .
cdr3_nt: TGTGCCAGCAGCTGTTCCGGGACCGAGTCTGAGCAGTACTTC
cdr3_aa: CASSCSGTESEQYF

v_call: TRBV14
j_call: TRBJ2-1
clone_size: few
d_call: TRBD1
cdr3_nt: TGTGCCAGCAGCCAAGTGCAACAGGGGTGGAACAATGAGCAGTTCTTC
cdr3_aa: CASSQVQQGWNNEQFF

v_call: TRBV27
j_call: TRBJ1-5
clone_size: .
d_call: TRBD1
cdr3_nt: TGTGCCAGCAGTTTCACAGGGGGCAATCAGCCCCAGCATTTT
cdr3_aa: CASSFTGGNQPQHF

v_call: TRBV6-6
j_call: TRBJ2-7
clone_size: .
d_call: .
cdr3_nt: TGTGCCAGCAGTTCCAGACAGGTACCCTACGAGCAGTACTTC
cdr3_aa: CASSSRQVPYEQYF

v_call: TRBV6-1
j_call: TRBJ1-1
clone_size: once
d_call: .
cdr3_nt: TGTGCCAGCAGTGACAGGTTCTACACTGAAGCTTTCTTT
cdr3_aa: CASSDRFYTEAFF